Listed below are T cell receptor beta chains from one sample, sequenced in a study of blood T cells in healthy people across ages. MiXCR was run by TCRdb on the 5' RACE reads, yielding one entry per CDR3 protein. The sample contains about a million distinct CDR3 sequences, about two fifths of which appear only once. Input material: blood. These receptors were collected from a man younger than 35 in good health. The CDR3 runs from the conserved cysteine through the conserved F or W. D genes are given only for firm matches. Size values are once, few and many counts, or a class for expanded clones, and some rows have none.

length	D	size	J	V	CDR3	DNA
15	NA	NA	TRBJ1-1	TRBV27	CASSRSGGEGTEAFF	TGTGCCAGCAGCCGATCCGGGGGCGAGGGCACTGAAGCTTTCTTT
13	NA	few	TRBJ1-4	TRBV2	CASEGGRGEKLFF	TGTGCCAGCGAAGGGGGACGCGGTGAAAAACTGTTTTTT
14	NA	NA	TRBJ2-7	TRBV12-3/TRBV12-4	CASSLVRSEDEQYF	TGTGCCAGCAGTTTAGTGAGGAGTGAAGACGAGCAGTACTTC
16	TRBD1	NA	TRBJ1-4	TRBV9	CASSLQGGRTNEKLFF	TGTGCCAGCAGCCTACAGGGGGGGCGAACTAATGAAAAACTGTTTTTT
17	TRBD1	NA	TRBJ1-2	TRBV7-2	CVSSPYPLGQGNYGYTF	TGTGTCAGCAGCCCCTATCCTTTGGGACAGGGAAACTATGGCTACACCTTC
17	NA	NA	TRBJ2-2	TRBV7-2	CASSLVGAASNTGELFF	TGTGCCAGCAGCTTAGTCGGGGCAGCCTCGAACACCGGGGAGCTGTTTTTT
14	NA	few	TRBJ2-5	TRBV9	CASSVGGGTETQYF	TGTGCCAGCAGCGTAGGGGGAGGAACGGAGACCCAGTACTTC
14	NA	many	TRBJ2-3	TRBV7-2	CASSRPGVTDTQYF	TGTGCCAGCAGCCGCCCAGGTGTCACAGATACGCAGTATTTT
13	NA	NA	TRBJ2-5	TRBV6-2/TRBV6-3	CASRRTGEETQYF	TGTGCCAGCAGAAGAACAGGAGAAGAGACCCAGTACTTC
18	NA	NA	TRBJ2-4	TRBV18	CASSPPRGGVYTKNIQYF	TGTGCCAGCTCACCACCGAGGGGCGGGGTTTATACCAAAAACATTCAGTACTTC
16	NA	NA	TRBJ1-5	TRBV6-5	CASSYSNRAGDQPQHF	TGTGCCAGCAGTTACTCGAACAGGGCAGGGGATCAGCCCCAGCATTTT
16	NA	NA	TRBJ1-5	TRBV7-9	CASSLSSQGLNQPQHF	TGTGCCAGCAGCCTATCTTCTCAGGGACTCAATCAGCCCCAGCATTTT
16	TRBD1	few	TRBJ2-3	TRBV10-3	CAISEPTQGSTDTQYF	TGTGCCATCAGTGAGCCGACACAGGGGAGCACAGATACGCAGTATTTT
15	TRBD1	NA	TRBJ1-1	TRBV7-9	CASSSRQGANTEAFF	TGTGCCAGCAGTTCCAGACAGGGGGCGAACACTGAAGCTTTCTTT
14	TRBD1	few	TRBJ2-3	TRBV10-3	CAISRDRETDTQYF	TGTGCCATCAGTCGGGACAGGGAAACAGATACGCAGTATTTT
12	NA	NA	TRBJ1-4	TRBV10-3	CAISESTGRLFF	TGTGCCATCAGTGAGTCGACTGGAAGGTTGTTTTTT
17	TRBD2	once	TRBJ2-1	TRBV20-1	CSAKRERYRGDQETQFF	TGCAGTGCTAAACGTGAACGGTATCGGGGGGACCAAGAGACCCAGTTCTTC
15	NA	few	TRBJ1-2	TRBV20-1	CSARDTGQPNYGYTF	TGCAGTGCTAGAGATACAGGGCAACCCAACTATGGCTACACCTTC
18	TRBD1	few	TRBJ2-5	TRBV9	CASSPLVDRGSTQETQYF	TGTGCCAGCAGCCCACTCGTGGACAGGGGATCAACACAAGAGACCCAGTACTTC
16	NA	NA	TRBJ2-1	TRBV6-5	CASSQSQLPRRDEQFF	TGTGCCAGCAGCCAGAGCCAGCTTCCGAGGAGGGATGAGCAGTTCTTC
11	NA	many	TRBJ2-3	TRBV29-1	CSVTTGDTQYF	TGCAGCGTTACTACCGGAGATACGCAGTATTTT
15	NA	NA	TRBJ2-3	TRBV2	CASSEPGQRTDTQYF	TGTGCCAGCAGTGAACCGGGACAAAGGACAGATACGCAGTATTTT
14	TRBD1	few	TRBJ2-1	TRBV6-6	CASIDRDRVNEQFF	TGTGCCAGCATTGACCGAGACAGGGTCAATGAGCAGTTCTTC
15	NA	NA	TRBJ1-4	TRBV5-1	CASSLEGGRNEKLFF	TGCGCCAGCAGCTTGGAGGGGGGGCGGAATGAAAAACTGTTTTTT
13	NA	NA	TRBJ2-1	TRBV7-2	CASSVSGYNEQFF	TGTGCCAGCAGCGTATCAGGATACAATGAGCAGTTCTTC
15	NA	NA	TRBJ2-1	TRBV20-1	CSARGPRSSYNEQFF	TGCAGTGCTAGAGGTCCGAGAAGCTCCTACAATGAGCAGTTCTTC
14	NA	few	TRBJ2-7	TRBV7-2	CASSLAGGAYEQYF	TGTGCCAGCAGCTTGGCAGGGGGGGCCTACGAGCAGTACTTC
14	TRBD2	many	TRBJ2-3	TRBV10-3	CAIRAGGFTDTQYF	TGTGCCATCCGGGCGGGGGGATTCACAGATACGCAGTATTTT
15	NA	few	TRBJ1-6	TRBV5-1	CASSSAGFNNSPLHF	TGCGCCAGCAGCTCGGCAGGGTTTAATAATTCACCCCTCCACTTT
14	NA	NA	TRBJ2-2	TRBV7-3	CASTQAVNTGELFF	TGTGCCAGCACCCAGGCAGTCAACACCGGGGAGCTGTTTTTT